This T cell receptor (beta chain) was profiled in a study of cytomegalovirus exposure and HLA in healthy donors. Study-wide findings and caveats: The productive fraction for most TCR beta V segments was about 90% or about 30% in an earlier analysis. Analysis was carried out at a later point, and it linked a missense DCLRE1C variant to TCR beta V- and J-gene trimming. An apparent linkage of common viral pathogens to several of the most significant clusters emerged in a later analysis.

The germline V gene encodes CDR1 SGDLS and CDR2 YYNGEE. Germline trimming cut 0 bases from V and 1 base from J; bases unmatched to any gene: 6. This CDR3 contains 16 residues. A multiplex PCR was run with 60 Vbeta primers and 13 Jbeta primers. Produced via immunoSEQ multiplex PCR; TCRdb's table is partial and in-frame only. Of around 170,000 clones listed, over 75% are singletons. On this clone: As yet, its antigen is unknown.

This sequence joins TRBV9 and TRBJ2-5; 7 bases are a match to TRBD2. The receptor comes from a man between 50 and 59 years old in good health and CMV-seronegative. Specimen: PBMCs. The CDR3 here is CASSVGIREGQETQYF. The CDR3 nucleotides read TGTGCCAGCAGCGTAGGAATCAGGGAGGGCCAAGAGACCCAGTACTTC.